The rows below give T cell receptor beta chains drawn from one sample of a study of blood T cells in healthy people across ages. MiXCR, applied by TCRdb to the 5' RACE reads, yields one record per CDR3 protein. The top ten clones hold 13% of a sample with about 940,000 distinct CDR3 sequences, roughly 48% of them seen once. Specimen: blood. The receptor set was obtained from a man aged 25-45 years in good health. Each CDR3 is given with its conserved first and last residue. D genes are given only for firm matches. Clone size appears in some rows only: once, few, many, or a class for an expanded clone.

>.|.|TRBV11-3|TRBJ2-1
TGTGCCAGCGGTATCGGACCGGTGGGCAATGAGCAGTTCTTC
CASGIGPVGNEQFF
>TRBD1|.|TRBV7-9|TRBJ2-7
TGTGCCAGCAACCTCCTGACAGGGGACCACGAGCAGTACTTC
CASNLLTGDHEQYF
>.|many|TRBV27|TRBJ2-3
TGTGCCAGCAGTCCCCTTGGGGGAGGCGGTACGCAGTATTTT
CASSPLGGGGTQYF
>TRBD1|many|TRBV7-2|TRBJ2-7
TGTGCCAGCAGCTCCGGGACAGACTACGAGCAGTACTTC
CASSSGTDYEQYF
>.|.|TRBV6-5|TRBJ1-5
TGTGCCAGCAGTTACAGGGAGAATCAGCCCCAGCATTTT
CASSYRENQPQHF
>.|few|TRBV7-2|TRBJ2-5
TGTGCCAGCAGCTTAGTATCGGCAGGCCTTCAAGAGACCCAGTACTTC
CASSLVSAGLQETQYF
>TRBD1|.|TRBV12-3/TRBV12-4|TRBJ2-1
TGTGCCAGCAGTTCCCGGACAGGGGGCAATGAGCAGTTCTTC
CASSSRTGGNEQFF
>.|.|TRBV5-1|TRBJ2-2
TGCGCCAGCAGCTTGGAGTGGAACACCGGGGAGCTGTTTTTT
CASSLEWNTGELFF
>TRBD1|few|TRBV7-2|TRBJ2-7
TGTGCCAGCAGCTTAGAAGGGGGCAACCCCTACGAGCAGTACTTC
CASSLEGGNPYEQYF
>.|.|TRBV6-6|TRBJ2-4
TGTGCCAGCAGCCCGCACCAGGAAGGGGCAGCCAAAAACATTCAGTACTTC
CASSPHQEGAAKNIQYF
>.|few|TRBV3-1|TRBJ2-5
TGTGCCAGCAGCCGGTTTGGGGGGGCTGAGACCCAGTACTTC
CASSRFGGAETQYF
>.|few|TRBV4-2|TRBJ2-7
TGTGCCAGCAGCCAAGCGGTACAGGGCTTCTACGAGCAGTACTTC
CASSQAVQGFYEQYF
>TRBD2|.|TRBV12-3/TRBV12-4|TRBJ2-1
TGTACCAGCAGTCCGCGGGGGTGGGGGAATGAGCAGTTCTTC
CTSSPRGWGNEQFF
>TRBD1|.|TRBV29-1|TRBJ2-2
TGCAGCGGACGAACAGGGGCGGACACCGGGGAGCTGTTTTTT
CSGRTGADTGELFF
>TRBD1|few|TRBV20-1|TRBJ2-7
TGCAGTGCTAGGAGGACAGGGGGAATCTCCGAGCAGTACTTC
CSARRTGGISEQYF
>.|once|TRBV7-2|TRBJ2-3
TGTGCCAGCAGCAAGGGACCCGTCACAGATACGCAGTATTTT
CASSKGPVTDTQYF
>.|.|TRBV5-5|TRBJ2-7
TGTGCCAGCAGCTTGGCTACAGGGAGCTTGCTCGAGCAGTACTTC
CASSLATGSLLEQYF
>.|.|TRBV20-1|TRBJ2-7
TGCAGTGCCGTCAGGGGGGCTAGCTCCTACGAGCAGTACTTC
CSAVRGASSYEQYF
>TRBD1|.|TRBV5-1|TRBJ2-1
TGCGCCAGCAGCTTGGCCCAACAGGGGATCGGAGAGCAGTTCTTC
CASSLAQQGIGEQFF
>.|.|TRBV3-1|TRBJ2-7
TGTGCCAGCAGCCAAGTGGGCGGAGCCTACGAGCAGTACTTC
CASSQVGGAYEQYF
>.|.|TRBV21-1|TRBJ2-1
TGTGCCAGCGTCGGAGCCTACAATGAGCAGTTCTTC
CASVGAYNEQFF
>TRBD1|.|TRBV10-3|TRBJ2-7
TGTGCCATCAGTGAGTCATCGGACAGGGGCCACGAGCAGTACTTC
CAISESSDRGHEQYF
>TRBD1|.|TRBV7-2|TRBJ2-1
TGTGCCAGCAGTTCCCCTGGGACAGCCTACAATGAGCAGTTCTTC
CASSSPGTAYNEQFF
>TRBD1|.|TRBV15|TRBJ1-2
TGCGCCACCAGCACCCTGAGACAGGGGGCGATCTATGGCTACACCTTC
CATSTLRQGAIYGYTF
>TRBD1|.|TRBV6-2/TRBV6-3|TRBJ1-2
TGTGCCAGCTCTCCCCTGGGACAGGGGCCAAAATATGGCTACACCTTC
CASSPLGQGPKYGYTF
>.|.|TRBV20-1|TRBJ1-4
TGCAGTGCTGGAGATCTCGTAAGAACAGCTAATGAAAAACTGTTTTTT
CSAGDLVRTANEKLFF
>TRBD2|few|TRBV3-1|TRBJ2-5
TGTGCCAGCAGCCTCAGGGGACTAGCTGCGGAGACCCAGTACTTC
CASSLRGLAAETQYF
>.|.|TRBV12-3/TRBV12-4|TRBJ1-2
TGTGCCAGCAGTTTTGTCGGCCGCGGAGGTGGCTACACCTTC
CASSFVGRGGGYTF
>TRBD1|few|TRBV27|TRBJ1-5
TGTGCCAGCAGTTACTCGACAGGGGGCGGAAATCAGCCCCAGCATTTT
CASSYSTGGGNQPQHF
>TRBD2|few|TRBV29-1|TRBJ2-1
TGCAGCGCCGAACTAGCGGGGTTATACAATGAGCAGTTCTTC
CSAELAGLYNEQFF
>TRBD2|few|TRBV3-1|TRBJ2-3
TGTGCCAGCTCGGGACTAGCGGGGGGAATAGATACGCAGTATTTT
CASSGLAGGIDTQYF
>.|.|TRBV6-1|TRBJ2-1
TGTGCCAGCAGTGAAGCCGGGATCAATGAGCAGTTCTTC
CASSEAGINEQFF
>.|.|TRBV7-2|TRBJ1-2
TGTGCCAGCAGTTACAGGGAGTCGTCTGGTGGCTACACCTTC
CASSYRESSGGYTF
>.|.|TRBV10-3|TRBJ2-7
TGTGCCATCAGTGAGTCGAGCGGACAAAACAATGAGCAGTACTTC
CAISESSGQNNEQYF
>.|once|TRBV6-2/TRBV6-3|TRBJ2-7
TGTGCCAGCACCAACGGCCGTACCTACGAGCAGTACTTC
CASTNGRTYEQYF
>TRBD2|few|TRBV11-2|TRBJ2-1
TGTGCCAGCAGCTTAGCAGCGGGGGGTTTAAGCTCCTACAATGAGCAGTTCTTC
CASSLAAGGLSSYNEQFF
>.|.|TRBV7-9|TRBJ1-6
TGTGCCAGCAGCTTAGGGCAGTCGCCCCTCCACTTT
CASSLGQSPLHF
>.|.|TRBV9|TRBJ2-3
TGTGCCAGCAGCGCCCTGCCGACCCGAGGTGCAGATACGCAGTATTTT
CASSALPTRGADTQYF
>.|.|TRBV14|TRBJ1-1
TGTGCCAGCAGCCAAGGGAACCCTCGTGGGGGAGGTGAAGCTTTCTTT
CASSQGNPRGGGEAFF
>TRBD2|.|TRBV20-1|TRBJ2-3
TGCAGTGCTAAGGGGGACACCCCGGTAGCGGGGGGTTGGGATACGCAGTATTTT
CSAKGDTPVAGGWDTQYF
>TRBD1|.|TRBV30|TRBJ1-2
TGTGCCTGGTCGGAGACAGGGGACTATGGCTACACCTTC
CAWSETGDYGYTF
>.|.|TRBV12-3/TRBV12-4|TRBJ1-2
TGTGCCAGCAGTTTCGGGGCGGCCCCCTACACCTTC
CASSFGAAPYTF
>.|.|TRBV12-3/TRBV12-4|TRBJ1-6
TGTGCCAGTAGGAGGGCCCTCTCACCCCTCCACTTT
CASRRALSPLHF
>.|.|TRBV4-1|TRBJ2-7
TGCGCCAGCAGCCAAGATTTCGGGCCCTACGAGCAGTACTTC
CASSQDFGPYEQYF
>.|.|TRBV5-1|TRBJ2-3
TGCGCCAGCAGTCTCTCCGGGGCGGAAGGTACAGATACGCAGTATTTT
CASSLSGAEGTDTQYF
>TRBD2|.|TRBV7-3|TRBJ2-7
TGTGCCAGCAGCTTAAACGGGGGGTCAACCTACGAGCAGTACTTC
CASSLNGGSTYEQYF
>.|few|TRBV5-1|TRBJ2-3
TGCGCCAGCAGCGCCCAGACAGGGAGGGGCACAGATACGCAGTATTTT
CASSAQTGRGTDTQYF
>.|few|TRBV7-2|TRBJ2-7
TGTGCCAGCAGCTTAGAGGCGGTCTACGAGCAGTACTTC
CASSLEAVYEQYF
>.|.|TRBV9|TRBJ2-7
TGTGCCAGCATCCGACAGGGGAGGGCCTACGAGCAGTACTTC
CASIRQGRAYEQYF